This T cell receptor (beta chain) was sequenced in a study of regulatory T cells in long-lasting Graves disease. Building the TCR beta libraries relied on iRepertoire HTBI primers, and CDR3 regions underwent Arm-PCR. Using its own MiXCR run on the multiplex PCR reads, TCRdb lists one record per CDR3 protein. The sample lists hundreds of thousands of distinct CDR3 sequences, 16% occurring once. Only a few counts were recorded for this clonotype. Time point defined: newly diagnosed GD, antithyroid drugs for less than 3 months. Construction of the TCR library relied on RNA isolated from PBMCs. An endocrinology department in Xi'an, China, supplied the patients. This CDR3 is 13 amino acids long. J gave up 1 base and V 8 bases, and 2 bases lay outside the gene matches. Germline CDR1 is SNHLY and CDR2 is FYNNEI. The same specimen was also included in a second study, on T cells in Graves' hyperthyroidism and ophthalmopathy. From that second work: Stable disease denoted Graves' hyperthyroidism without ophthalmopathy progression within 18 months. The HTBI set primed first-round TCR CDR3 RT-PCR.

This chain uses TRBV2 with TRBJ2-7; TRBD2 agrees at 10 bases. Sequencing used peripheral blood mononuclear cells (PBMCs), obtained at new diagnosis, from a patient treated with antithyroid drugs. The source is a middle-aged woman with Graves disease. In DNA, the CDR3 is TGTGCCAGCCGGACTAGCGGTTCCTACGAGCAGTACTTC. Translated, it gives CASRTSGSYEQYF.